The rows below give T cell receptor beta chains drawn from one sample of a study of radiotherapy plus CTLA-4 blockade in lung cancer. Clones were sequenced by immunoSEQ multiplex PCR, and TCRdb holds only the in-frame ones, with some missing. The sample includes around 70,000 clones, around 83% of them seen just once. This specimen consisted of peripheral blood, obtained from a patient treated with radiotherapy plus ipilimumab. The receptors were gathered from a human donor with non-small cell lung cancer who had a partial response to radiotherapy plus ipilimumab. CDR3s include the opening cysteine and the closing phenylalanine or tryptophan.

V gene	J gene	CDR3 protein
TRBV27	TRBJ2-1	CASRGSNGGSYNEQFF
TRBV2	TRBJ2-5	CASSGQSQETQYF
TRBV19	TRBJ2-1	CASSSPWTSGNNEQFF
TRBV5-4	TRBJ1-2	CASSLSGGKYGYTF
TRBV9	TRBJ2-7	CASSVTGGQYYEQYF
TRBV30	TRBJ1-3	CAWDVGTGGQNTIYF
TRBV28	TRBJ2-5	CASRPGIKETQYF
TRBV6-6	TRBJ1-1	CASSYFRDTEAFF
TRBV11-1	TRBJ2-7	CASSSASGFYEQYF
TRBV14	TRBJ1-2	CASSGTGYGYTF
TRBV2	TRBJ2-3	CASSVAGTGYTQYF
TRBV4-2	TRBJ2-4	CASGTSGRMEAKNIQYF
TRBV28	TRBJ2-7	CASSAGGFHEQYF
TRBV5-1	TRBJ1-1	CASSASGQRNTEAFF
TRBV19	TRBJ2-7	CATSGLAGVYEQYF
TRBV5-6	TRBJ2-5	CASSTDRGPAYF
TRBV19	TRBJ2-1	CASSIAQGAIGEQFF
TRBV11-3	TRBJ2-5	CASSLSSGRGQETQYF
TRBV11-2	TRBJ1-2	CASSRHPYESYTF
TRBV19	TRBJ2-7	CASSTPRTGGIAGVEEQYF
TRBV28	TRBJ1-2	CASSSRGRNYGYTF
TRBV4-1	TRBJ2-1	CASSYRLGGDNEQFF
TRBV6-4	TRBJ1-1	CATQKDRAGTEAFF
TRBV9	TRBJ1-2	CASSMRQGASYGYTF
TRBV9	TRBJ1-4	CASSVGSGEKLFF
TRBV28	TRBJ2-7	CASHHRDSSYEQYF
TRBV4-2	TRBJ1-5	CASSQDFRQRGNQPQHF
TRBV28	TRBJ1-1	CASETRGGNTEAFF
TRBV27	TRBJ2-2	CASRKEWTSGTGELFF
TRBV5-1	TRBJ1-1	CASSPGDTEAFF
TRBV5-4	TRBJ2-1	CASSLTASQYNEQFF
TRBV7-2	TRBJ1-3	CASSDLGRDVGNTIYF
TRBV9	TRBJ2-1	CASSVSGSSYNEQFF
TRBV4-2	TRBJ1-2	CASSQGIRDRDGYTF
TRBV6-5	TRBJ1-3	CATMTGGSGNTIYF
TRBV10-1	TRBJ1-5	CASSPDSPQPQHF
TRBV5-6	TRBJ2-3	CASSPDGQTSTDTQYF
TRBV19	TRBJ1-1	CASSMWAGVSTEAFF
TRBV5-1	TRBJ1-3	CASSLGDTSRGNTIYF
TRBV9	TRBJ2-3	CASRDPGQGTDTQYF
TRBV28	TRBJ2-5	CASSSEREAGEQYF
TRBV28	TRBJ1-1	CASSLAGPLSLNTEAFF
TRBV5-8	TRBJ2-3	CASSRSGRAGDTQYF
TRBV6-1	TRBJ2-3	CATNSGRARDTQYF
TRBV27	TRBJ2-1	CASSPTVSGNNEQFF
TRBV29-1	TRBJ1-1	CSVVEGAEAFF